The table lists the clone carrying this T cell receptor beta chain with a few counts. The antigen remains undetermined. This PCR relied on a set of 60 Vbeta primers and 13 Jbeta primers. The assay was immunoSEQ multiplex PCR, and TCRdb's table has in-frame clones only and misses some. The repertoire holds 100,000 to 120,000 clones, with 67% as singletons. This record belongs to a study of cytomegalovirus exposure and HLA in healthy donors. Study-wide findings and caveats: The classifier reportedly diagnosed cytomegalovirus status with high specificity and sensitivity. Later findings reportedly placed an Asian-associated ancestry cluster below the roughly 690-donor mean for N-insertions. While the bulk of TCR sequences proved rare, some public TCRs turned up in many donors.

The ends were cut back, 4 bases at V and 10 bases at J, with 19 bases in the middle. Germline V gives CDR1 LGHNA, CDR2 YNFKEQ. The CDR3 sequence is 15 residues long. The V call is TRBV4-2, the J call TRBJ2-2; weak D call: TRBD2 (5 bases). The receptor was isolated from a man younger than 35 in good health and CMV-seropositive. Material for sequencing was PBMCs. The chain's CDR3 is CASSLTAAKLEELFF. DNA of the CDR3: TGTGCCAGCAGCCTCACAGCGGCGAAGCTGGAGGAGCTGTTTTTT.